This T cell receptor beta chain was recovered during a study of Ad26.COV2.S vaccination and SARS-CoV-2 variants. Findings and limits, study-wide: Vaccine recipients posted higher spike-specific TCR breadth than their placebo counterparts.

Profiling relied on immunoSEQ multiplex PCR, and the TCRdb table lists in-frame clones only, not all of them. The repertoire holds some 410,000 clones, with around 92% as singletons. As for this clone: Its matching antigen is unknown.

As to treatment: some 20 received Ad26.COV2.S at low or high dose, single or two shots; about 5 received placebo; per-sample allocation not given. The samples were gathered on day 63 after the first injection of vaccine or placebo. This person who donated was an adult of 18-55 years in Boston. Immunization relied on an Ad26 vector, which expressed Wuhan-strain SARS-CoV-2 spike. Material: peripheral blood, obtained in a trial of Ad26.COV2.S vaccine versus placebo. The sequence was obtained from a person aged 18-60 years who received the Ad26.COV2.S COVID-19 vaccine or a placebo.

DNA for the CDR3: TGTGCCAGCAGCGTAGAGCTAGCGGGGGTGGGGTACAACAATGAGCAGTTCTTC. The encoded protein is CASSVELAGVGYNNEQFF. The chain combines TRBV9 with TRBJ2-1; 10 bases line up with TRBD2. The CDR3 extends over 18 amino acids. Germline V gene sequence: CDR1 SGDLS, CDR2 YYNGEE. V lost 0 bases to trimming and J lost 5 bases; unmatched junction nucleotides: 11.